This entry features one T cell receptor beta chain sequence. The data were obtained in a study of shared clonotypes between healthy human individuals. CD8 cells classed as naive were CD45RO-negative and positively selected for CCR7, excluding terminally differentiated effector memory CD45RA+ cells. Method: immunoSEQ multiplex PCR; TCRdb's copy keeps in-frame clones and lacks some. The sample has some 1,900,000 clones; about 95% are singletons. V lost 7 bases and J lost 3, with 10 bases in between. This CDR3 contains 12 residues. Germline V gives CDR1 SNHLY, CDR2 FYNNEI. Sequencing used naive CD8+ T cells sorted from blood. This clonotype was obtained from a man younger than 35 in good health. The chain combines TRBV2 with TRBJ2-7, with D possibly matching TRBD1 (5 bases). DNA of the CDR3: TGTGCCAGCACCAGGGAAGACTACGAGCAGTACTTC. It encodes CASTREDYEQYF.